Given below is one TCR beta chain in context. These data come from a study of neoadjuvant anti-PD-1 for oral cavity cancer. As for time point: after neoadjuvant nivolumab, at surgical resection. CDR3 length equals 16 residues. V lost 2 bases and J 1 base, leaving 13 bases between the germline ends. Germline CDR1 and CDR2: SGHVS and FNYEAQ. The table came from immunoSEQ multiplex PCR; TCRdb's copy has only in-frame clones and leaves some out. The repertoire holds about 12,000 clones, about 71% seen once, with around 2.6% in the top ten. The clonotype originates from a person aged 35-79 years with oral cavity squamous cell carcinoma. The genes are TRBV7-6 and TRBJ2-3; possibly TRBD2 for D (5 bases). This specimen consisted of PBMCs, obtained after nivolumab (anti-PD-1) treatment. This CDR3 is CASSLLYGVGTDTQYF. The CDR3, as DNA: TGTGCCAGCAGCTTATTATACGGGGTAGGCACAGATACGCAGTATTTT.